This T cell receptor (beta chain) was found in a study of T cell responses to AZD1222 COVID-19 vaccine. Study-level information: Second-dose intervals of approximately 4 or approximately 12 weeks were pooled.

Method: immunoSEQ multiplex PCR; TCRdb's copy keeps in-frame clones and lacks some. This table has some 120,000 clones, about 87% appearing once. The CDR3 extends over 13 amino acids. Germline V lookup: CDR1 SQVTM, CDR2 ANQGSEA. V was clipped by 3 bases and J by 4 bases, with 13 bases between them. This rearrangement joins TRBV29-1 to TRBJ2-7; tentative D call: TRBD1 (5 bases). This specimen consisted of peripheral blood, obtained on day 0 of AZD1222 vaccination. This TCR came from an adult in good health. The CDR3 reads CSVEILGVYEQYF. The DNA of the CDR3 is TGCAGCGTTGAGATCCTAGGGGTTTACGAGCAGTACTTC.